The clone carrying this T cell receptor (beta chain) was observed a few times. Antigen: not known. This entry comes from a study of regulatory T cells in long-lasting Graves disease. Findings and caveats of the study: Accuracy was perhaps lowered by the small sample size.

Time point meaning: persistent/refractory GD, antithyroid drugs over 5 years with positive TRAb. The TCR library was prepared using RNA isolated from PBMCs. The TCR beta library used iRepertoire HTBI primers with Arm-PCR amplification of CDR3. In TCRdb, the multiplex PCR reads were re-called with MiXCR into one record per CDR3 protein. Here the sample spans around 400,000 distinct CDR3 sequences, approximately 22% being singletons. The V end lost 3 bases, the J end lost 5 bases, and 19 bases lay between the germline ends. Germline CDR1 is MDHEN and CDR2 is SYDVKM. The CDR3 sequence is 17 residues long.

V gene TRBV28 combines with J gene TRBJ2-2, with a weak D call TRBD1 (7 bases). Sequenced here: peripheral blood mononuclear cells (PBMCs), sampled when the disease was refractory, from a patient treated with antithyroid drugs. This receptor was identified in a female donor with Graves disease. The CDR3 spells CASSFYRDREVTGELFF. For the CDR3, the DNA is TGTGCCAGCAGTTTTTACCGAGACAGGGAGGTTACCGGGGAGCTGTTTTTT. Using reference TRBV28 and TRBJ2-2 for the parts outside the CDR3, the full variable domain is DVKVTQSSRYLVKRTGEKVFLECVQDMDHENMFWYRQDPGLGLRLIYFSYDVKMKEKGDIPEGYSVSREKKERFSLILESASTNQTSMYLCASSFYRDREVTGELFFGEGSRLTVL.